This T cell receptor beta chain comes out of a study of Tregs in tolerant kidney transplant recipients. Findings and limits, study-wide: Biological reproducibility was not directly addressed in this study.

Recipients received nonmyeloablative bone marrow transplants from related graft donors, with transient mixed chimerism. Unstimulated regulatory T cells (CD4+CD25+CD127-), CD4+CD25- non-regulatory cells, CD4 and CD8 cells were FACS-sorted from thawed PBMCs. To note about this clone: Antigen specificity is unknown.

Data came from immunoSEQ multiplex PCR; TCRdb stores just in-frame clones and leaves some out. Of roughly 50,000 clones listed, approximately 90% are singletons. The sample here was CD8+ T cells from blood (PBMCs), taken 12 months after the transplant. The sequence derives from a human patient who received a combined kidney and bone marrow transplant. Some of the T cells may derive from the graft donor.

CDR3 in amino acids: CASNQVPGNYNEQFF. The CDR3 DNA reads TGTGCCAGTAACCAGGTACCAGGTAACTACAATGAGCAGTTCTTC. The chain combines TRBV7-6 with TRBJ2-1; D not certain. V was cut by 9 bases and J by 3 bases, with 18 bases left in between. Looked up from germline, CDR1 is SGHVS and CDR2 is FNYEAQ. The length of the CDR3 is 15 residues.